This T cell receptor (beta chain) is from a study of blood T cell repertoires in COVID-19. The overall study: Sample material is recorded as cDNA or gDNA derived from T cells, B-cell-depleted T cells, or PBMCs.

Assay: immunoSEQ multiplex PCR; the TCRdb copy retains only in-frame clones and omits some. The table lists 110,000 or so clones, roughly 85% of them singletons, with more than 5% in the top ten. Looked up from germline, CDR1 is SGHTA and CDR2 is FQGNSA. Trimming shortened V by 2 bases and J by 9 bases, and 10 bases separated the two germline ends. The CDR3 sequence is 12 residues long. The source of this sequence is a woman in her sixties or seventies with COVID-19, enrolled during active disease. The rearrangement joins TRBV7-2 to TRBJ1-1, with D uncertain. Material: peripheral blood. The CDR3 is CASSLQSGQAFF. CDR3 DNA: TGTGCCAGCAGCTTACAGTCAGGCCAAGCTTTCTTT.